Listed here are 26 T cell receptor beta chains from one sample, sequenced in a study of response to subunit inactivated influenza vaccine. MiXCR, run by TCRdb on the RT-PCR reads, gives a single entry per CDR3 protein. Among approximately 250,000 distinct CDR3 sequences listed, 12% were seen once. Here the sequenced sample was non-naive T cells sorted from PBMCs, taken 14 to 15 days before vaccination. The source is a man aged 50 to 60 who received an inactivated influenza vaccine.

Ten or more counts support this clonotype. The chain is built from TRBV6-1 and TRBJ1-5; the match to TRBD1 covers 9 bases. V was clipped by 6 bases and J by 7 bases; unmatched bases: 7. The CDR3 is 14 amino acids. The germline CDR1 and CDR2 sequences are MNHNS and SASEGT. The CDR3 region is CASSRQGGAQPQHF. The CDR3 DNA follows: TGTGCCAGCAGCCGACAGGGGGGAGCCCAGCCCCAGCATTTT.

The chain combines TRBV19 with TRBJ2-3; 10 positions match TRBD1. Per germline, CDR1 LNHDA and CDR2 SQIVND (reference sequence). CDR3 length: 15 amino acids. J gave up 1 base and V 6 bases, and 4 bases lay outside the gene matches. The CDR3 loop reads CASRSGTGGTDTQYF. Written as DNA, the CDR3 is TGTGCCAGTAGATCCGGGACAGGGGGCACAGATACGCAGTATTTT.

This clonotype occurred a few times. The chain recombines TRBV20-1 with TRBJ1-5; TRBD1 might be the D (5 bases). V was cut by 2 bases and J by 4 bases, with 15 bases left in between. The CDR3 is 15 amino acids. The germline CDR1 and CDR2 sequences are DFQATT and SNEGSKA (reference sequence). CDR3 region: CSARPQGTGNQPQHF. For the CDR3, the DNA is TGCAGTGCTAGACCGCAAGGGACCGGTAATCAGCCCCAGCATTTT.

This clonotype was observed at least ten times. The chain is built from TRBV10-3 and TRBJ2-7, with TRBD1 as a possible D gene (6 bases). In germline, CDR1 is ENHRY, CDR2 SYGVKD. The CDR3 extends over 14 amino acids. Trimming stripped 3 bases from V and 0 bases from J, with 9 bases between. The CDR3, as DNA: TGTGCCATCAGTGATGACAGGAGCTCCTACGAGCAGTACTTC. As protein: CAISDDRSSYEQYF.

Many counts were recorded for this clonotype. This sequence joins TRBV7-2 and TRBJ2-7; D tentatively fits TRBD1 or TRBD2 (5 bases each). The germline V and J ends were trimmed by 1 base and 7 bases, with 11 bases remaining between them. Germline loops: CDR1 SGHTA, CDR2 FQGNSA. There are 13 residues in the CDR3. DNA of the CDR3: TGTGCCAGCAGCTTAGTTGGGGGTTGGGAGCAGTACTTC. Protein product: CASSLVGGWEQYF.

This clonotype has more than one count but fewer than ten. The V gene is TRBV2, the J gene TRBJ2-3; D possibly uses TRBD1 or TRBD2 (5 bases each). The CDR3 totals 15 residues. In germline, CDR1 is SNHLY, CDR2 FYNNEI. V was shortened by 1 base and J by 3 bases, with 11 bases between the two germline ends. The CDR3 loop reads CASSEGLGVTDTQYF. CDR3 sequence (DNA): TGTGCCAGCAGTGAAGGATTGGGGGTGACAGATACGCAGTATTTT.

In its sample, this clonotype was seen many times. This chain uses TRBV3-1 with TRBJ1-2; 8 nucleotides line up with TRBD1. The V gene end was trimmed by 0 bases and the J gene end by 7 bases; junction bases not matched to a gene: 10. The germline CDR1 and CDR2 sequences are LGHDT and YNNKEL (reference sequence). CDR3 length: 16 residues. CDR3 sequence reads: CASSQDQYPTGAGYTF. In DNA form, the CDR3 reads TGTGCCAGCAGCCAAGATCAGTACCCGACAGGGGCTGGCTACACCTTC.

There are a few counts of this clonotype. The chain carries TRBV6-5 and TRBJ2-2; TRBD2 is a possible D gene (6 bases). CDR1 MNHEY and CDR2 SVGAGI come from the germline V gene. CDR3 size: 14 residues. V shed 4 bases and J shed 5 bases, with 11 bases lying between them. DNA of the CDR3: TGTGCCAGCAGTTCAGAGGGGAGGACCGGGGAGCTGTTTTTT. Protein product: CASSSEGRTGELFF.

The chain is built from TRBV7-3 and TRBJ2-3; 14 bases fit TRBD2. Germline CDR1 reads SGHTA; CDR2 reads FQGTGA. The CDR3 sequence is 16 residues long. The J segment lost 6 bases and the V segment lost 5 bases, leaving 7 bases of the junction unmatched. For the CDR3, the DNA is TGTGCCAGCAGCCTGGGACTAGCGGGAGTCGGGGATACGCAGTATTTT. This codes for CASSLGLAGVGDTQYF. Looking up the rest from reference TRBV7-3 and TRBJ2-3 gives the full variable domain: GAGVSQTPSNKVTEKGKYVELRCDPISGHTALYWYRQSLGQGPEFLIYFQGTGAADDSGLPNDRFFAVRPEGSVSTLKIQRTERGDSAVYLCASSLGLAGVGDTQYFGPGTRLTVL.

This chain links TRBV7-9 with TRBJ2-1; TRBD2 might be the D (5 bases). Trimming stripped 3 bases from V and 8 bases from J, with 14 bases between. This CDR3 has 14 residues. Germline V gives CDR1 SEHNR, CDR2 FQNEAQ (reference sequence). CDR3 in DNA: TGTGCCAGCAGCTTGACGGGGAAAGACGATGAGCAGTTCTTC. It specifies CASSLTGKDDEQFF. Filled out from reference TRBV7-9 and TRBJ2-1, the complete variable domain reads DTGVSQNPRHKITKRGQNVTFRCDPISEHNRLYWYRQTLGQGPEFLTYFQNEAQLEKSRLLSDRFSAERPKGSFSTLEIQRTEQGDSAMYLCASSLTGKDDEQFFGPGTRLTVL.

This clonotype was recorded at least ten times. The chain links TRBV4-3 to TRBJ2-3; TRBD2 matches at 8 bases. The CDR3 has 16 residues. V gave up 0 bases and J gave up 5 bases; unmatched junction bases: 7. Germline CDR1 and CDR2: LGHNA and YSLEER. The CDR3 reads CASSQDLGGGIDTQYF. The CDR3 DNA follows: TGCGCCAGCAGCCAAGATCTGGGCGGGGGGATAGATACGCAGTATTTT.

This rearrangement joins TRBV5-6 to TRBJ2-3; 8 bases match TRBD2. Germline V gene lookup returns CDR1 SGHDT and CDR2 YYEEEE. CDR3 length: 18 residues. V gave up 4 bases and J gave up 4 bases; unmatched junction bases: 17. CDR3 sequence (DNA): TGTGCCAGCAGCCCTGGCCGGGGACTAGTATTAAAGTCAGATACGCAGTATTTT. It codes for CASSPGRGLVLKSDTQYF.

The sample holds a few counts of this clonotype. The chain recombines TRBV12-3 or TRBV12-4 with TRBJ1-6, with D hard to call. The CDR3 sequence is 16 residues long. Trimming removed 3 bases from V and 3 bases from J, with 12 bases in between. The CDR3 coding sequence is TGTGCCAGCAGTTTTCAGCTCGTTAGCTATAATTCACCCCTCCACTTT. Protein: CASSFQLVSYNSPLHF.

This clonotype was observed a handful of times. The V gene is TRBV2, the J gene TRBJ2-3; 9 nucleotides match TRBD1. CDR1 is SNHLY, CDR2 FYNNEI, per germline. The CDR3 loop spans 13 amino acids. The V segment lost 11 bases and the J segment 6 bases; nucleotides outside the gene matches: 9. The DNA for the CDR3 is TGTGCCGACAAACAGGGGGCAGGGGATACGCAGTATTTT. It codes for CADKQGAGDTQYF.

This clonotype was picked up a small number of times. The J gene is TRBJ2-3, the V gene TRBV29-1, with D uncertain. The V gene's germline CDR1 is SQVTM and CDR2 ANQGSEA. This CDR3 is 10 amino acids long. Between the trimmed V and J ends, which lost 3 bases and 10 bases, there was a span of 8 bases. CDR3 loop: CSVDPFAQYF. CDR3 in DNA: TGCAGCGTTGACCCCTTTGCGCAGTATTTT.

Points on this clonotype: Given a much more abundant clone one base away, this may be a read error. The chain uses TRBV27 and TRBJ1-2; D unclear. Trimming took 3 bases from V and 2 from J, leaving 7 bases between them. The germline CDR1 and CDR2 sequences are MNHEY and SMNVEV (reference sequence). This CDR3 comprises 13 residues. CDR3 nucleotide sequence: TGTGCCAGCAGTTTTGGGGAAAACTATGGCTACACCTTC. It codes for CASSFGENYGYTF.

CDR3 loop: CASSEARATGRGSSETQYF. CDR3 DNA: TGTGCCAGCAGTGAAGCGAGGGCAACTGGCAGGGGTTCTTCAGAGACCCAGTACTTC. The chain combines TRBV2 with TRBJ2-5; TRBD1 is a possible D gene (6 bases). The germline V gene encodes CDR1 SNHLY and CDR2 FYNNEI. V lost 0 bases and J lost 4, with 24 bases in between. This CDR3 region has 19 residues.

This clonotype has at least ten counts. The genes are TRBV4-3 and TRBJ2-3; D tentatively fits TRBD1 or TRBD2 (5 bases each). The CDR3 has 17 amino acids. Germline loops: CDR1 LGHNA, CDR2 YSLEER. Trimming cost V 0 bases and J 2 bases, with 15 bases left between them. The CDR3 nucleotides are TGCGCCAGCAGCCAAGAGTTCTCGGGGCTAAACACAGATACGCAGTATTTT. This encodes CASSQEFSGLNTDTQYF.

This clonotype was seen repeatedly, ten times or more. The J gene is TRBJ2-2, the V gene TRBV9; the D gene is possibly TRBD1 (5 bases). The CDR3 sequence is 15 residues long. CDR1 is SGDLS and CDR2 is YYNGEE in the germline V gene. With 0 bases removed from V and 7 bases from J, the gap between germline ends came to 13 bases. CDR3 protein: CASSVDPQGGGELFF. The CDR3 DNA is TGTGCCAGCAGCGTAGATCCCCAGGGCGGCGGGGAGCTGTTTTTT.

This clonotype was seen a few times. This chain uses TRBV21-1 with TRBJ2-1. TRBV21-1 is an annotated pseudogene. The CDR3 contains 14 residues. The CDR3 sequence: CASSKEGHFNEQFF. The CDR3 DNA is TGTGCCAGCAGCAAAGAAGGTCACTTCAATGAGCAGTTCTTC.

The chain employs TRBV7-8 and TRBJ2-2; 9 nucleotides align to TRBD1. V gave up 5 bases and J gave up 6 bases; unmatched junction bases: 7. Germline loops: CDR1 SGHVS, CDR2 FQNEAQ. CDR3 length equals 15 residues. This CDR3 is CASSKQGAQSGELFF. The CDR3 nucleotides are TGTGCCAGCAGCAAACAGGGGGCGCAATCCGGGGAGCTGTTTTTT.

This clonotype appeared many times. The chain combines TRBV5-1 with TRBJ1-5, with D uncertain. Trimming took off 0 bases at V and 1 base at J, with 8 bases between the two ends. The germline V gene encodes CDR1 SGHRS and CDR2 YFSETQ. This CDR3 spans 15 amino acids. The DNA for the CDR3 is TGCGCCAGCAGCTTGGATGGGTACAGCAATCAGCCCCAGCATTTT. Encoded protein: CASSLDGYSNQPQHF.

The chain carries TRBV7-2 and TRBJ2-5; unclear D gene. The CDR3 has 15 amino acids. Trimming removed 1 base at V and 4 bases at J, with 13 bases between. Germline V gene sequence: CDR1 SGHTA, CDR2 FQGNSA. CDR3 in amino acids: CASSLGFLGAETQYF. DNA for the CDR3: TGTGCCAGCAGCTTAGGTTTCTTAGGAGCAGAGACCCAGTACTTC.

The table lists this clonotype with a few counts. The chain recombines TRBV6-2 or TRBV6-3 with TRBJ2-5; 10 bases agree with TRBD2. Germline trimming cut 3 bases from V and 13 bases from J; bases unmatched to any gene: 14. The CDR3 runs to 15 residues. The germline gives CDR1 MNHEY, CDR2 SVGEGT. The CDR3 bases are TGTGCCAGCAGTTATTCTAGCGGGGGTCCTATGAGTTTGTACTTC. Encoded protein: CASSYSSGGPMSLYF.

This clonotype was seen a handful of times. The rearrangement joins TRBV28 to TRBJ2-3, with D maybe TRBD1 (6 bases). CDR1 is MDHEN and CDR2 is SYDVKM in the germline V gene. Trimming removed 7 bases at V and 0 bases at J, with 20 bases between. There are 17 residues in the CDR3. Here the CDR3 reads CASTPPGTQASTDTQYF. In DNA, the CDR3 is TGTGCCAGCACCCCCCCAGGGACACAAGCTAGCACAGATACGCAGTATTTT.

This clonotype was recorded a few times. The gene calls are TRBV19 and TRBJ1-2; D is unresolved. V was trimmed by 2 bases and J by 4 bases, leaving 5 bases between them. The CDR3 totals 12 residues. Germline V gene sequence: CDR1 LNHDA, CDR2 SQIVND (reference sequence). CDR3: CASSINTYGYTF. The CDR3 DNA reads as TGTGCCAGTAGTATAAACACCTATGGCTACACCTTC.